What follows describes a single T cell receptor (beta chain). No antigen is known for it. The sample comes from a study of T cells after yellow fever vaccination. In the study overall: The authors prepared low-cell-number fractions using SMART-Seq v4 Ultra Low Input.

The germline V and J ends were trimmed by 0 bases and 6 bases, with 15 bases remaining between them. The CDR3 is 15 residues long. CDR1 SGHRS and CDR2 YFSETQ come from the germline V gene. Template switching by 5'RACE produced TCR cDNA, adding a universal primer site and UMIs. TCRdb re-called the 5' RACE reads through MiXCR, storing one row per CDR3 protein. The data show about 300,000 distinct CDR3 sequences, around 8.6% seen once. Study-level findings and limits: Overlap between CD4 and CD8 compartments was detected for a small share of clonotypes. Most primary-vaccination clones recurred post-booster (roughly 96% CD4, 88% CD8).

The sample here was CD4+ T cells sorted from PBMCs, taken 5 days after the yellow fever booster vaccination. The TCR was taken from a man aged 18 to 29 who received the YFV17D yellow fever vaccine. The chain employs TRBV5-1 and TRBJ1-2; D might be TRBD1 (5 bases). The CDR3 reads CASSLEQKKGDGYTF. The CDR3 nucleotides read TGCGCCAGCAGCTTGGAGCAGAAAAAAGGGGATGGCTACACCTTC. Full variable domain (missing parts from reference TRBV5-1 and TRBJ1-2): KAGVTQTPRYLIKTRGQQVTLSCSPISGHRSVSWYQQTPGQGLQFLFEYFSETQRNKGNFPGRFSGRQFSNSRSEMNVSTLELGDSALYLCASSLEQKKGDGYTFGSGTRLTVV.